The 10 T cell receptor beta chains below come from one sample, sequenced in a study of cytotoxic CD8 clonotypes in ibrutinib-treated CLL. Here immunoSEQ multiplex PCR was the method, and the copy in TCRdb shows in-frame clones only, minus some. There are about 35,000 clones in the sample; about 64% occur only once, and approximately 16% lies in the top ten. Source: PBMCs, taken at disease progression, from a patient treated with ibrutinib. These receptor sequences come from a human donor with chronic lymphocytic leukemia.

V gene TRBV5-1 combines with J gene TRBJ1-1, with D possibly being TRBD1 (6 bases). The CDR3 is 15 residues long. Per germline, CDR1 SGHRS and CDR2 YFSETQ. The V and J ends lost 5 bases and 1 base respectively, with 15 bases between them. The CDR3, as DNA: TGCGCCAGCAGACGGACAGCAGACAAGAACACTGAAGCTTTCTTT. It codes for CASRRTADKNTEAFF.

The chain recombines TRBV2 with TRBJ1-2; the D gene is possibly TRBD1 (5 bases). Germline loops: CDR1 SNHLY, CDR2 FYNNEI. The CDR3 contains 11 residues. V was clipped by 6 bases and J by 3 bases, with 5 bases between them. The CDR3 coding sequence is TGTGCCAGCAGGACAGACTATGGCTACACCTTC. Protein product: CASRTDYGYTF.

The rearrangement joins TRBV19 to TRBJ2-3, with D possibly being TRBD2 (5 bases). The V end was cut by 1 base, the J end by 4 bases, with 12 bases between. CDR1 and CDR2 from the germline V gene are LNHDA and SQIVND (reference sequence). The CDR3 spans 15 residues. CDR3 DNA: TGTGCCAGTAGTATAGGGGAGCAGTTCGCAGATACGCAGTATTTT. The encoded protein is CASSIGEQFADTQYF.

The rearrangement joins TRBV6-5 to TRBJ1-1; 7 bases match TRBD1. J gave up 0 bases and V 5 bases, and 6 bases lay outside the gene matches. This CDR3 comprises 15 residues. The germline gives CDR1 MNHEY, CDR2 SVGAGI. The chain's CDR3 is CASSGRQGLNTEAFF. In nucleotides, the CDR3 is TGTGCCAGCAGTGGAAGACAGGGCCTGAACACTGAAGCTTTCTTT.

CDR3 sequence reads: CASTRGIAYEQYF. The CDR3, as DNA: TGTGCCAGCACCCGTGGCATAGCATACGAGCAGTACTTC. This chain connects TRBV6-5 to TRBJ2-7; D call uncertain. The CDR3 covers 13 residues. Trimming removed 7 bases at V and 4 bases at J, with 14 bases between. CDR1 and CDR2 from the germline V gene are MNHEY and SVGAGI.

The sample holds a few counts of this clone. This chain uses TRBV5-1 with TRBJ1-2, with 12 bases matching TRBD1. V lost 4 bases to trimming and J lost 8 bases; unmatched junction nucleotides: 15. Germline V gives CDR1 SGHRS, CDR2 YFSETQ. The CDR3 consists of 17 residues. CDR3 sequence (DNA): TGCGCCAGCAGCCCAGGGACAGGGGGCGCTTCAAGGTCCGGCTACACCTTC. It codes for CASSPGTGGASRSGYTF.

This chain uses TRBV19 with TRBJ2-3; D remains ambiguous. Germline V gene data show CDR1 as LNHDA and CDR2 as SQIVND (reference sequence). The CDR3 runs to 14 residues. V gave up 8 bases and J gave up 0 bases, with 12 bases separating them. CDR3 bases: TGTGCCAGTGGCAGCCCAACTAGCACAGATACGCAGTATTTT. Its translation: CASGSPTSTDTQYF.

The chain uses TRBV6-5 and TRBJ2-7; 7 bases map to TRBD1. This CDR3 contains 12 residues. Germline trimming cut 2 bases from V and 6 bases from J; bases unmatched to any gene: 1. The germline CDR1 and CDR2 sequences are MNHEY and SVGAGI. The CDR3 sequence is CASSYDRAEQYF. The CDR3 DNA reads TGTGCCAGCAGTTACGACAGGGCCGAGCAGTACTTC.

This clone rates as medium-sized (0.01 to 0.1%). J is TRBJ2-3 and V is TRBV20-1, with D tentatively TRBD1 (5 bases). From germline, CDR1 is DFQATT and CDR2 SNEGSKA (reference sequence). This CDR3 spans 11 amino acids. The ends were cut back, 7 bases at V and 8 bases at J, with 13 bases in the middle. The CDR3 here is CSGGSQSTQYF. CDR3 coding DNA: TGCAGTGGGGGCTCACAGAGTACGCAGTATTTT.

This chain links TRBV14 with TRBJ2-7; D unresolved. The germline gives CDR1 SGHDN, CDR2 FVKESK. The CDR3 has 13 residues. V lost 1 base, J lost 7 bases, and 11 bases lay in between. For the CDR3, the DNA is TGTGCCAGCAGCCAAGCCCGGGTCGCGGAGCAGTACTTC. This translates into CASSQARVAEQYF.